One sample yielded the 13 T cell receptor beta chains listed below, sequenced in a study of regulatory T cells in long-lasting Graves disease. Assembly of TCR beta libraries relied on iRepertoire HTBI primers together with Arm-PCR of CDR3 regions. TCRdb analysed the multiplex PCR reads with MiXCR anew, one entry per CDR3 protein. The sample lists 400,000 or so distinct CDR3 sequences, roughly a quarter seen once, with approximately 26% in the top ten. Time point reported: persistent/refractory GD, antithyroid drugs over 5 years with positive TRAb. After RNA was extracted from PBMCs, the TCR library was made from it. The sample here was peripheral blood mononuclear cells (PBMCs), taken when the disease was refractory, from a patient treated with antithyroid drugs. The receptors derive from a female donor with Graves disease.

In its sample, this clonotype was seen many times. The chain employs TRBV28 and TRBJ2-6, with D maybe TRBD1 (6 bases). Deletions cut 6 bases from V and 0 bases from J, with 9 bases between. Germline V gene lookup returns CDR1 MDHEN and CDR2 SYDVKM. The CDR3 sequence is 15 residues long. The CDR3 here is CASRGAYSGANVLTF. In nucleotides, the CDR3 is TGTGCCAGCAGGGGGGCCTACTCTGGGGCCAACGTCCTGACTTTC. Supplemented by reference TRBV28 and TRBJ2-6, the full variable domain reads DVKVTQSSRYLVKRTGEKVFLECVQDMDHENMFWYRQDPGLGLRLIYFSYDVKMKEKGDIPEGYSVSREKKERFSLILESASTNQTSMYLCASRGAYSGANVLTFGAGSRLTVL.

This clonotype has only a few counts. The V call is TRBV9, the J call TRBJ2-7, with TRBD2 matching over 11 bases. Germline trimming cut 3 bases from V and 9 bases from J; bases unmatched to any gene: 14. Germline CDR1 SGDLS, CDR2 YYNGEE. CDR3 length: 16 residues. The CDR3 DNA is TGTGCCAGCAGCGAGGGGGGACTAGCGGATACTACGATGCAGTACTTC. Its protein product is CASSEGGLADTTMQYF.

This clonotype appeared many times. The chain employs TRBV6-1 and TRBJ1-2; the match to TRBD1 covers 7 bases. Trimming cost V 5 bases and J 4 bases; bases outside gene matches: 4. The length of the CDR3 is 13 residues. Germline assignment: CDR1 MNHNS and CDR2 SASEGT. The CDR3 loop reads CASSKGTAYGYTF. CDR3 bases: TGTGCCAGCAGTAAGGGGACAGCCTATGGCTACACCTTC.

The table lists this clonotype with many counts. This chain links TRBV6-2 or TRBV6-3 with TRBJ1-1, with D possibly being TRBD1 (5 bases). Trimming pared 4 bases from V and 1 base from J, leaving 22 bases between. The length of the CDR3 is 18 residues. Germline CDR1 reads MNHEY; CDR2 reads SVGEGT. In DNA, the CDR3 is TGTGCCAGCAGTTCCTACTCTCCCCTCGGGGCAGAGAACACTGAAGCTTTCTTT. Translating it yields CASSSYSPLGAENTEAFF.

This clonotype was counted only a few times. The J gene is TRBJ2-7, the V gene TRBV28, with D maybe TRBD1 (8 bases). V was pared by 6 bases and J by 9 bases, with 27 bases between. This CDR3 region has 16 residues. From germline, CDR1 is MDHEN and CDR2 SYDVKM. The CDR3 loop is CASSLMGGQGARGQYF. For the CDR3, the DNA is TGTGCCAGCAGCCTGATGGGAGGGCAGGGGGCGCGAGGGCAGTACTTC. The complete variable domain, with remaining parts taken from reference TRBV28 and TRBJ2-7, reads DVKVTQSSRYLVKRTGEKVFLECVQDMDHENMFWYRQDPGLGLRLIYFSYDVKMKEKGDIPEGYSVSREKKERFSLILESASTNQTSMYLCASSLMGGQGARGQYFGPGTRLTVT.

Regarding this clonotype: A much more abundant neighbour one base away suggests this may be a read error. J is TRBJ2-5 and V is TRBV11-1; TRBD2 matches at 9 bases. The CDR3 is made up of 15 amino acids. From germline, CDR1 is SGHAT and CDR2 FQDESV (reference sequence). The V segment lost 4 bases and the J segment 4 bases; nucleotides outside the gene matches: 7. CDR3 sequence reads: CASSYSAGGAETQYF. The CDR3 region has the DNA TGTGCCAGCAGCTACTCCGCGGGAGGGGCAGAGACCCAGTACTTC.

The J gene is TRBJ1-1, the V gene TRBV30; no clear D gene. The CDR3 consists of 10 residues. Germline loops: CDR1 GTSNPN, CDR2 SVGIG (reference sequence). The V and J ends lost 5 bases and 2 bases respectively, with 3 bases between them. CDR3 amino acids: CAWRNTEAFF. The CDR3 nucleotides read TGTGCCTGGCGAAACACTGAAGCTTTCTTT.

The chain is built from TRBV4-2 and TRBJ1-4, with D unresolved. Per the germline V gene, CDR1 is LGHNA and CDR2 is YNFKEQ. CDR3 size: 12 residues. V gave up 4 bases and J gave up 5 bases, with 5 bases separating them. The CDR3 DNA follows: TGTGCCAGCAGCCGGTTGAATGAAAAACTGTTTTTT. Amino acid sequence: CASSRLNEKLFF.

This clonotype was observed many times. CDR3: CASSPGRNYEQYF. The CDR3 DNA follows: TGTGCCAGCAGTCCGGGACGGAACTACGAGCAGTACTTC. V gene TRBV12-3 or TRBV12-4 combines with J gene TRBJ2-7; D could derive from TRBD1 or TRBD2 (5 bases each). The germline V and J ends were trimmed by 5 bases and 3 bases, with 11 bases remaining between them. CDR3 length equals 13 residues.

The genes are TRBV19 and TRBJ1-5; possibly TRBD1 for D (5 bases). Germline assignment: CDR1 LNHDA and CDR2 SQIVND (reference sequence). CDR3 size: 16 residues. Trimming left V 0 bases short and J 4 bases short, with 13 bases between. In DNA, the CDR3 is TGTGCCAGTAGTATAGAGAGGGGCAGGAATAATCAGCCCCAGCATTTT. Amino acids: CASSIERGRNNQPQHF.

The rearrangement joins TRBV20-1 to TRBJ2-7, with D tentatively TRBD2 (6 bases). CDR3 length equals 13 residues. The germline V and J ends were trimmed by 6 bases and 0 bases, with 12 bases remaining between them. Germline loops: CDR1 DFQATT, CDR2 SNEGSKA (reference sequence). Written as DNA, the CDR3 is TGCAGTGCGGAGGGGCCGACCTCCTACGAGCAGTACTTC. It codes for CSAEGPTSYEQYF.

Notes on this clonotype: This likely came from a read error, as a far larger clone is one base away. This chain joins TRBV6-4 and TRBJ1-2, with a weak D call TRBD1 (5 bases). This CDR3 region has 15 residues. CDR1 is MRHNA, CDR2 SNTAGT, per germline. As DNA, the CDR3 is TGTGCCGGCAGTTACGTCGGGGCGGGCAGCTATGGCTACACCTTC. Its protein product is CAGSYVGAGSYGYTF.

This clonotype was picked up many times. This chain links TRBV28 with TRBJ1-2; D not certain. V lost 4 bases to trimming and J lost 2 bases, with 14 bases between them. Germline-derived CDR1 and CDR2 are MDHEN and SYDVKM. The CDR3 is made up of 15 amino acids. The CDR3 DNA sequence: TGTGCCAGCAGTTCGTCCGGGATTCCCAACTATGGCTACACCTTC. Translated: CASSSSGIPNYGYTF.